The 26 T cell receptor beta chains given below trace back to one sample, sequenced in a study of blood T cell repertoires in COVID-19. Using immunoSEQ multiplex PCR, the repertoire was profiled, and TCRdb retains in-frame clones only, with some absent. The table lists about 180,000 clones, 82% of them singletons. Sequencing input: peripheral blood. Source of these receptors: a woman of 80 years or more with active or convalescent COVID-19.

The rearrangement joins TRBV18 to TRBJ1-3; D gene uncertain. The CDR3 loop spans 16 amino acids. Germline lookup yields CDR1 KGHSH and CDR2 LQKENI. The V end lost 5 bases, the J end lost 0 bases, and 14 bases lay between the germline ends. The CDR3 DNA follows: TGTGCCAGCTCAGTTAACAGTCAGAGCTCTGGAAACACCATATATTTT. It translates to CASSVNSQSSGNTIYF. The full variable domain, in which reference TRBV18 and TRBJ1-3 provide the parts outside the CDR3, is NAGVMQNPRHLVRRRGQEARLRCSPMKGHSHVYWYRQLPEEGLKFMVYLQKENIIDESGMPKERFSAEFPKEGPSILRIQQVVRGDSAAYFCASSVNSQSSGNTIYFGEGSWLTVV.

The chain recombines TRBV11-2 with TRBJ1-1, with D perhaps TRBD1 (6 bases). V lost 1 base to trimming and J lost 5 bases, with 11 bases between them. The CDR3 has 14 residues. The germline CDR1 and CDR2 sequences are SGHAT and FQNNGV. The chain's CDR3 is CASSLGRGWTEAFF. The CDR3 DNA reads TGTGCCAGCAGCTTAGGCAGGGGATGGACTGAAGCTTTCTTT.

This chain connects TRBV29-1 to TRBJ2-3; 10 bases line up with TRBD2. J lost 4 bases, V lost 3 bases, and 4 bases had no gene match. This CDR3 contains 14 residues. Germline CDR1 SQVTM, CDR2 ANQGSEA. The CDR3 region is CSVDGAGGADTQYF. The DNA of the CDR3 is TGCAGCGTTGACGGAGCGGGGGGGGCAGATACGCAGTATTTT.

This sequence joins TRBV10-1 and TRBJ1-1, with 9 bases identical to TRBD1. Germline V gene data show CDR1 as WNHNN and CDR2 as SYGVQD (reference sequence). The CDR3 covers 14 residues. Losses at the gene ends were 5 bases for V and 4 bases for J; bases not matched to a gene: 5. The CDR3 nucleotides read TGCGCCAGCAGTTTACAGGGGGCTGGCACTGAAGCTTTCTTT. Translated, it gives CASSLQGAGTEAFF.

CDR3 nucleotide sequence: TGTGCCAGCAGGACAGGGACGGAGCTCTATGGCTACACCTTC. Translated, it gives CASRTGTELYGYTF. V gene TRBV7-2 combines with J gene TRBJ1-2, with 7 bases aligning to TRBD1. Trimming cost V 6 bases and J 4 bases; bases outside gene matches: 8. CDR1 and CDR2 (germline): SGHTA, FQGNSA. CDR3 length: 14 residues.

In this sample, this clone turned up a few times. V usage is TRBV18 and J usage is TRBJ1-5; tentatively, D is TRBD1 (5 bases). Germline values: CDR1 KGHSH, CDR2 LQKENI. The CDR3 runs to 16 residues. V lost 6 bases and J 3 bases, leaving 18 bases between the germline ends. As DNA, the CDR3 is TGTGCCAGCTCCCCGTCGGGCCAGGGCAACAATCAGCCCCAGCATTTT. This translates into CASSPSGQGNNQPQHF. Full variable domain (missing parts from reference TRBV18 and TRBJ1-5): NAGVMQNPRHLVRRRGQEARLRCSPMKGHSHVYWYRQLPEEGLKFMVYLQKENIIDESGMPKERFSAEFPKEGPSILRIQQVVRGDSAAYFCASSPSGQGNNQPQHFGDGTRLSIL.

This chain links TRBV10-3 with TRBJ2-3, with D possibly TRBD2 on 5 matching bases. Trimming left V 5 bases short and J 2 bases short, with 11 bases between. Looked up from germline, CDR1 is ENHRY and CDR2 is SYGVKD. This CDR3 is 14 amino acids long. The CDR3 nucleotides are TGTGCCATCAGTTACGGGAACCCCACAGATACGCAGTATTTT. Translating it yields CAISYGNPTDTQYF.

The gene calls are TRBV30 and TRBJ2-7; 10 nucleotides line up with TRBD2. CDR1 GTSNPN and CDR2 SVGIG come from the germline V gene (reference sequence). The CDR3 is 15 residues long. The V gene end was trimmed by 1 base and the J gene end by 6 bases; junction bases not matched to a gene: 9. This CDR3 is CAWSDGLAGALEQYF. The CDR3 coding sequence is TGTGCCTGGAGTGACGGGCTAGCGGGAGCGCTCGAGCAGTACTTC.

The rearrangement joins TRBV18 to TRBJ1-1, with TRBD1 identical over 9 bases. Trimming removed 4 bases from V and 6 bases from J; junction bases left unmatched: 6. The germline V gene encodes CDR1 KGHSH and CDR2 LQKENI. CDR3 size: 14 residues. The CDR3 loop is CASSLGTGKSEAFF. The CDR3 bases are TGTGCCAGCTCACTGGGGACAGGGAAGTCTGAAGCTTTCTTT.

This clone was recorded only once. The same CDR3 can be traced to other DNA sequences in this sample. This chain joins TRBV5-1 and TRBJ2-6; 7 bases match TRBD1. This CDR3 has 17 amino acids. The germline gives CDR1 SGHRS, CDR2 YFSETQ. The V and J ends lost 0 bases and 0 bases, in that order; junction bases with no gene match: 3. In nucleotides, the CDR3 is TGCGCCAGCAGCTTGGGGACAGGCCGCTCTGGGGCCAACGTCCTGACTTTC. Its translation is CASSLGTGRSGANVLTF.

This clone was recorded only once. The chain links TRBV5-1 to TRBJ2-5; D ambiguous. The germline V gene encodes CDR1 SGHRS and CDR2 YFSETQ. The CDR3 totals 14 residues. The V and J ends lost 0 bases and 0 bases respectively, with 6 bases between them. The CDR3 DNA reads as TGCGCCAGCAGCTTGGAGAGTTACCAAGAGACCCAGTACTTC. Translated: CASSLESYQETQYF.

The chain uses TRBV6-5 and TRBJ1-5, with TRBD1 as a possible D gene (5 bases). Between the trimmed V and J ends, which lost 8 bases and 7 bases, there was a span of 12 bases. This CDR3 contains 12 residues. Germline CDR1 is MNHEY and CDR2 is SVGAGI. DNA of the CDR3: TGTGCCAGCGGAACGGGGGGACAGCCCCAGCATTTT. It encodes CASGTGGQPQHF.

V is TRBV6-5 and J is TRBJ1-3; D unclear. The length of the CDR3 is 16 residues. V was shortened by 0 bases and J by 0 bases, with 9 bases between the two germline ends. Germline CDR1 reads MNHEY; CDR2 reads SVGAGI. This CDR3 is CASSYSRHPSGNTIYF. As DNA, the CDR3 is TGTGCCAGCAGTTACTCGAGGCACCCCTCTGGAAACACCATATATTTT.

The rearrangement links TRBV29-1 to TRBJ2-7; 13 bases fit TRBD2. Losses at the gene ends were 4 bases for V and 3 bases for J; bases not matched to a gene: 3. This CDR3 region has 14 residues. The germline gives CDR1 SQVTM, CDR2 ANQGSEA. The CDR3 sequence: CSVGGTSGVYEQYF. As DNA, the CDR3 is TGCAGCGTTGGCGGGACTAGCGGGGTCTACGAGCAGTACTTC.

This chain joins TRBV3-1 (or the pseudogene TRBV3-2) and TRBJ2-1, with D maybe TRBD1 (6 bases). The CDR3 spans 15 residues. Per the germline V gene, CDR1 is LGHDT and CDR2 is YNNKEL (reference sequence). The V gene lost 0 bases and the J gene lost 2 bases, with 8 bases spanning the gap. CDR3 residues: CASSQDRGTYNEQFF. In DNA form, the CDR3 reads TGTGCCAGCAGCCAAGATAGGGGGACCTACAATGAGCAGTTCTTC.

The V gene is TRBV28, the J gene TRBJ1-6, with 10 bases aligning to TRBD1. The germline gives CDR1 MDHEN, CDR2 SYDVKM. With 4 bases clipped from V and 7 bases from J, the junction kept 4 bases outside the gene matches. This CDR3 spans 15 amino acids. The CDR3 protein is CASSSGQGVNSPLHF. CDR3 DNA: TGTGCCAGCAGTTCCGGACAGGGGGTAAATTCACCCCTCCACTTT.

The J gene is TRBJ1-1, the V gene TRBV6-5, with D maybe TRBD1 (5 bases). CDR1 is MNHEY and CDR2 is SVGAGI in the germline V gene. V shed 4 bases and J shed 2 bases, with 17 bases lying between them. The CDR3 has 16 residues. The CDR3 region is CASSFAVSGVNTEAFF. CDR3 nucleotides: TGTGCCAGCAGTTTCGCGGTTTCGGGGGTCAACACTGAAGCTTTCTTT.

This clone was seen a few times. CDR3 DNA: TGTGCCAGCAGCCCCGGGACAGGATCGACCGGGGAGCTGTTTTTT. Translation: CASSPGTGSTGELFF. This chain links TRBV5-6 with TRBJ2-2; 8 bases agree with TRBD1. Per the germline V gene, CDR1 is SGHDT and CDR2 is YYEEEE. The CDR3 spans 15 residues. V lost 4 bases, J lost 5 bases, and 7 bases stayed unmatched.

The V and J genes are TRBV19 and TRBJ1-1; 10 nucleotides align to TRBD1. The germline gives CDR1 LNHDA, CDR2 SQIVND (reference sequence). This CDR3 spans 15 amino acids. Trimming cost V 4 bases and J 0 bases; bases outside gene matches: 2. The CDR3 reads CASSRDRGLNTEAFF. DNA for the CDR3: TGTGCCAGTAGTAGGGACAGGGGCCTGAACACTGAAGCTTTCTTT.

The V call is TRBV27, the J call TRBJ2-5; D remains ambiguous. This CDR3 is 13 amino acids long. Trimming removed 5 bases from V and 4 bases from J, with 11 bases in between. CDR1 MNHEY and CDR2 SMNVEV come from the germline V gene (reference sequence). This CDR3 reads CASSRRSRETQYF. CDR3 DNA sequence: TGTGCCAGCAGTCGTCGCTCGCGAGAGACCCAGTACTTC.

This clone was observed a handful of times. J is TRBJ2-2 and V is TRBV7-9, with 8 bases aligning to TRBD2. Germline V gene sequence: CDR1 SEHNR, CDR2 FQNEAQ (reference sequence). The CDR3 spans 15 residues. V shed 4 bases and J 4 bases; nucleotides not matched to a gene: 5. CDR3 DNA: TGTGCCAGCAGCTACATAGCGGGGAGCACCGGGGAGCTGTTTTTT. Its protein product is CASSYIAGSTGELFF. The whole variable domain, remainder taken from reference TRBV7-9 and TRBJ2-2, is DTGVSQNPRHKITKRGQNVTFRCDPISEHNRLYWYRQTLGQGPEFLTYFQNEAQLEKSRLLSDRFSAERPKGSFSTLEIQRTEQGDSAMYLCASSYIAGSTGELFFGEGSRLTVL.

The chain combines TRBV11-2 with TRBJ2-1; 10 positions agree with TRBD2. This CDR3 spans 15 amino acids. Germline V gives CDR1 SGHAT, CDR2 FQNNGV. Trimming took 5 bases from V and 7 from J; bases not matched to a gene: 8. CDR3 protein: CASSPSGRATNEQFF. In DNA form, the CDR3 reads TGTGCCAGCAGCCCCAGCGGGAGGGCTACAAATGAGCAGTTCTTC.

The chain uses TRBV2 and TRBJ1-1; D possibly corresponds to TRBD1 (6 bases). CDR3 length equals 15 residues. The germline V gene has CDR1 SNHLY and CDR2 FYNNEI. V was clipped by 4 bases and J by 3 bases, with 15 bases between them. The CDR3 protein is CASSVYRVGDTEAFF. The CDR3 DNA is TGTGCCAGCAGTGTTTACAGGGTCGGGGACACTGAAGCTTTCTTT.

The chain couples TRBV6-5 to TRBJ1-5; D is possibly TRBD1 (5 bases). CDR3 size: 15 residues. The ends were cut back, 6 bases at V and 1 base at J, with 13 bases in the middle. In germline, CDR1 is MNHEY, CDR2 SVGAGI. Here the CDR3 reads CASSIGVGSNQPQHF. The CDR3 nucleotides are TGTGCCAGCAGCATAGGGGTAGGGAGCAATCAGCCCCAGCATTTT.

This clone has ten or more counts. V and J are TRBV6-6 and TRBJ1-2; possible D gene TRBD1, 6 bases. The length of the CDR3 is 12 residues. Trimming removed 6 bases from V and 6 bases from J, with 11 bases in between. In germline, CDR1 is MNHNY, CDR2 SVGAGI (reference sequence). CDR3 coding DNA: TGTGCCAGCAGCTCGGGGGGCAATGGCTACACCTTC. Protein product: CASSSGGNGYTF.

This clone was observed a single time. The chain uses TRBV28 and TRBJ2-7, with 9 bases lining up with TRBD2. Germline loops: CDR1 MDHEN, CDR2 SYDVKM. The CDR3 runs 12 residues. Trimming cost V 7 bases and J 4 bases; bases outside gene matches: 2. The CDR3 bases are TGTGCCAGCACGACTAGCGGATACGAGCAGTACTTC. It translates to CASTTSGYEQYF.